This T cell receptor (beta chain) came from a study of blood T cell repertoires in COVID-19. Study in general: Donors in the United States, Italy and Spain gave samples during acute or convalescent COVID-19.

CDR3 size: 15 residues. V dropped 0 bases and J dropped 8 bases, with 12 bases sitting between them. CDR1 and CDR2 from the germline V gene are SGHRS and YFSETQ. In the original workflow: Amplification of reference gene primers provided the estimated nucleated cell counts. Sequencing used immunoSEQ multiplex PCR; TCRdb keeps in-frame clones, though not all of them. V, J and clone size are taken as reported in that table, and D and trimming were inferred from the DNA itself. Among roughly 280,000 clones listed, around 90% were seen once. This TCR was sampled from a man aged 50 to 59 with acute or convalescent COVID-19. This chain joins TRBV5-1 and TRBJ1-6; no firm D call. Sequenced: peripheral blood. The chain's CDR3 is CASSLATGRDSPLHF. The DNA of the CDR3 is TGCGCCAGCAGCTTGGCCACCGGGAGGGATTCACCCCTCCACTTT. The variable domain in full, completed from reference TRBV5-1 and TRBJ1-6, reads KAGVTQTPRYLIKTRGQQVTLSCSPISGHRSVSWYQQTPGQGLQFLFEYFSETQRNKGNFPGRFSGRQFSNSRSEMNVSTLELGDSALYLCASSLATGRDSPLHFGNGTRLTVT.